A selection of T cell receptor beta chains follows, all from one sample in a study of T-cell memory formation after mild COVID-19. One entry per CDR3 protein, called by TCRdb with MiXCR from the 5' RACE reads. The table has about 560,000 distinct CDR3 sequences, 17% seen once. The material sequenced was PBMCs or a T cell subset sorted from them (not recorded which). The receptors derive from an adult woman who had mild COVID-19 (a few samples of this study predate the infection). Cell type and time point are not known. The CDR3 runs from the conserved cysteine through the conserved F or W. A D gene is named only where the DNA matches it firmly. Size is stated for part of the rows, as once, few or many counts, or as a class when the clone is expanded.

size	V	D	J	CDR3	DNA
.	TRBV7-3	.	TRBJ2-2	CASSRSTTGELFF	TGTGCCAGCAGCCGATCTACTACCGGGGAGCTGTTTTTT
few	TRBV9	.	TRBJ2-3	CASEAGVDTQYF	TGTGCCAGCGAGGCGGGCGTGGATACGCAGTATTTT
.	TRBV6-2/TRBV6-3	TRBD1	TRBJ2-7	CASSTYRDSDYEQYF	TGTGCCAGCAGTACTTACCGGGACAGTGACTACGAGCAGTACTTC
.	TRBV6-2/TRBV6-3	.	TRBJ2-3	CASSYSIWGDLTDTQYF	TGTGCCAGCAGTTACTCGATTTGGGGAGATTTGACAGATACGCAGTATTTT
few	TRBV20-1	.	TRBJ1-1	CSARLAGENTEAFF	TGCAGTGCTAGACTGGCAGGGGAGAACACTGAAGCTTTCTTT
.	TRBV7-8	TRBD1	TRBJ2-2	CATGRRQGGTGELFF	TGTGCCACCGGCCGTAGACAGGGGGGCACCGGGGAGCTGTTTTTT
.	TRBV30	.	TRBJ2-7	CAWSVDWGAGYEQYF	TGTGCCTGGAGTGTGGATTGGGGGGCAGGCTACGAGCAGTACTTC
few	TRBV7-2	.	TRBJ2-3	CASSLGRGGTADTQYF	TGTGCCAGCAGCCTAGGGAGGGGGGGCACGGCAGATACGCAGTATTTT
many	TRBV5-1	.	TRBJ2-1	CASRTTHPTHSNEQFF	TGCGCCAGCCGAACCACCCACCCTACCCACTCCAATGAGCAGTTCTTC
.	TRBV19	TRBD1	TRBJ2-5	CASSMAGTGLETQYF	TGTGCCAGTAGTATGGCCGGGACAGGGTTGGAGACCCAGTACTTC
.	TRBV2	.	TRBJ2-5	CASKYQETQYF	TGTGCCAGCAAGTACCAAGAGACCCAGTACTTC
.	TRBV6-4	.	TRBJ2-3	CASSEFSGPSTDTQYF	TGTGCCAGCAGTGAGTTTAGCGGCCCTAGCACAGATACGCAGTATTTT
.	TRBV25-1	.	TRBJ2-1	CASSVFHEQFF	TGTGCCAGCAGTGTGTTCCATGAGCAGTTCTTC
many	TRBV29-1	.	TRBJ1-2	CSVEGGFDYGYTF	TGCAGCGTTGAAGGGGGATTCGACTATGGCTACACCTTC
.	TRBV5-1	.	TRBJ1-2	CASSLEGHPGIGYTF	TGCGCCAGCAGCCTTGAGGGACACCCAGGGATCGGCTACACCTTC
.	TRBV5-5	.	TRBJ2-7	CATGPTAGHRDEQYF	TGTGCCACGGGACCAACGGCAGGGCATCGAGACGAGCAGTACTTC
few	TRBV5-1	.	TRBJ2-7	CASSGVGVGEDEQYF	TGCGCCAGCAGCGGGGTCGGGGTTGGAGAGGACGAGCAGTACTTC
.	TRBV6-1	.	TRBJ2-7	CASSETRPPDEQYF	TGTGCCAGCAGTGAAACTCGTCCTCCGGACGAGCAGTACTTC
.	TRBV29-1	TRBD2	TRBJ2-2	CSVVVAGGSTGELFF	TGCAGCGTTGTAGTAGCGGGAGGATCTACCGGGGAGCTGTTTTTT
.	TRBV6-5	.	TRBJ1-1	CASRPYMNTEAFF	TGTGCCAGCAGGCCGTATATGAACACTGAAGCTTTCTTT